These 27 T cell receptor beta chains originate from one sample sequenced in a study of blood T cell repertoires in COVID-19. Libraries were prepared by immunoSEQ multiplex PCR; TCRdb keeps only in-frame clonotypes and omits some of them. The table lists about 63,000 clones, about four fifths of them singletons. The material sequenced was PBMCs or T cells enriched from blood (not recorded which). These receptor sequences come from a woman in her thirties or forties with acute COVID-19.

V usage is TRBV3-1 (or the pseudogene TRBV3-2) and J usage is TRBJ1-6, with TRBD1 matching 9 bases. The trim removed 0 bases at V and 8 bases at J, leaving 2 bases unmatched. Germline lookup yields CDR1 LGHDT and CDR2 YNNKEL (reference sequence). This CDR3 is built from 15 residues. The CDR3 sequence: CASSQERTGDSPLHF. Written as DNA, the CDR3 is TGTGCCAGCAGCCAAGAGCGGACAGGGGATTCACCCCTCCACTTT.

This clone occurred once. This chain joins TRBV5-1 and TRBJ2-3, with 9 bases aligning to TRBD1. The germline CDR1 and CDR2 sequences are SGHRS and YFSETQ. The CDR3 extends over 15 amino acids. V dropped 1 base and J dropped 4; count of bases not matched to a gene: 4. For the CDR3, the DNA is TGCGCCAGCAGCTTGAGGGGGACAGGGCCAGATACGCAGTATTTT. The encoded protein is CASSLRGTGPDTQYF.

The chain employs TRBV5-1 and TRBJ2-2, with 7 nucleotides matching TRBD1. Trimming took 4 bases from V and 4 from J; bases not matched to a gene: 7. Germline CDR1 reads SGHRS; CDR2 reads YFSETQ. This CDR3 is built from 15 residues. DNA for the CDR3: TGCGCCAGCAGCGTAAATTACAGGGGCACCGGGGAGCTGTTTTTT. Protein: CASSVNYRGTGELFF.

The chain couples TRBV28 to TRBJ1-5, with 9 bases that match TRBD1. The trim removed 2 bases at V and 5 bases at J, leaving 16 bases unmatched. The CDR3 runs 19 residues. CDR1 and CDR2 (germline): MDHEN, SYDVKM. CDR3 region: CASSLSSGGDRALDQPQHF. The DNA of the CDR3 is TGTGCCAGCAGTTTAAGTTCCGGGGGGGACAGGGCTTTGGATCAGCCCCAGCATTTT.

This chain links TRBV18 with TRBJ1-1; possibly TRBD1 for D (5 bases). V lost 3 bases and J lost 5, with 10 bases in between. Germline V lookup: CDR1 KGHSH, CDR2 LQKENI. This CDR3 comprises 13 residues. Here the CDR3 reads CASSPSRETEAFF. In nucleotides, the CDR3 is TGTGCCAGCTCACCGAGCAGGGAAACTGAAGCTTTCTTT. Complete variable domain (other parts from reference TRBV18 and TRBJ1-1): NAGVMQNPRHLVRRRGQEARLRCSPMKGHSHVYWYRQLPEEGLKFMVYLQKENIIDESGMPKERFSAEFPKEGPSILRIQQVVRGDSAAYFCASSPSRETEAFFGQGTRLTVV.

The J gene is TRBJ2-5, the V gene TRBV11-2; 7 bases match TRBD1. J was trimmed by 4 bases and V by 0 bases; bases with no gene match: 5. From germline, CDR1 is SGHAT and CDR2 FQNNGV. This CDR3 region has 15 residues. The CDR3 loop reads CASSLDGTARETQYF. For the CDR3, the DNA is TGTGCCAGCAGCTTAGACGGGACAGCAAGAGAGACCCAGTACTTC.

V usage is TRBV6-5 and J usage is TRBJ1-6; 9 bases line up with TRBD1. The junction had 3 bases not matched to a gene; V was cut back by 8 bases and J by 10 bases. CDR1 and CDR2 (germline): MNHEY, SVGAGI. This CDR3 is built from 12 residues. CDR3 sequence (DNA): TGTGCCAGCGGGACAGGGATCTCACCCCTCCACTTT. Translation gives CASGTGISPLHF.

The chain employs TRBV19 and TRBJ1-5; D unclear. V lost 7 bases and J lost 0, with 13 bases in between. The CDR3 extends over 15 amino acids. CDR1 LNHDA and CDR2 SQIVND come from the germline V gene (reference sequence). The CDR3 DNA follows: TGTGCCAGTACCCCGTGGGCAGATAGCAATCAGCCCCAGCATTTT. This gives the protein CASTPWADSNQPQHF. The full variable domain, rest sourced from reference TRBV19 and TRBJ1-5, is DGGITQSPKYLFRKEGQNVTLSCEQNLNHDAMYWYRQDPGQGLRLIYYSQIVNDFQKGDIAEGYSVSREKKESFPLTVTSAQKNPTAFYLCASTPWADSNQPQHFGDGTRLSIL.

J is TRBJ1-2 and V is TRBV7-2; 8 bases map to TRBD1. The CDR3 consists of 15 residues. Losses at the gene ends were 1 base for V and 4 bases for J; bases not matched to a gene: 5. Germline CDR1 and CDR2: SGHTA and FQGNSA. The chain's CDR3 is CASSLDGTGPYGYTF. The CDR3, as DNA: TGTGCCAGCAGCTTAGACGGGACAGGCCCCTATGGCTACACCTTC.

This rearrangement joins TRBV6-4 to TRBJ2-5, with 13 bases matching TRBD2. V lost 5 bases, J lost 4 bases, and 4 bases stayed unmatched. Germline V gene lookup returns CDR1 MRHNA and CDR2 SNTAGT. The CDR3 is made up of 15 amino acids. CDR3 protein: CASSRTSGSGETQYF. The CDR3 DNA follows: TGTGCCAGCAGTCGGACTAGCGGGAGTGGAGAGACCCAGTACTTC.

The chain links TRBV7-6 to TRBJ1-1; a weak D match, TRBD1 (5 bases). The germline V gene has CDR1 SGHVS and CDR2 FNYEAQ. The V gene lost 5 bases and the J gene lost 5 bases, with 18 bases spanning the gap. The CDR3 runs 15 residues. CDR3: CASSPTQGAGTEAFF. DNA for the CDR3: TGTGCCAGCAGCCCAACTCAGGGTGCAGGAACTGAAGCTTTCTTT.

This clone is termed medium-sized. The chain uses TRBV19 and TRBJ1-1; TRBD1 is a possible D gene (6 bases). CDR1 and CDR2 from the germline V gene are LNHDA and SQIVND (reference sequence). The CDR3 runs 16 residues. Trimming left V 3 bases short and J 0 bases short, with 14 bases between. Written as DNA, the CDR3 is TGTGCCAGTAGTATCTCAGGGGAAATCATGAACACTGAAGCTTTCTTT. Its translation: CASSISGEIMNTEAFF.

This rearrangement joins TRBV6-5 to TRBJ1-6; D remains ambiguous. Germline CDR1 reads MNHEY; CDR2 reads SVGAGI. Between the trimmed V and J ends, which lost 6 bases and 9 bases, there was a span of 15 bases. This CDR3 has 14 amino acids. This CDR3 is CASSRLQGGSPLHF. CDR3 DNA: TGTGCCAGCAGCCGTCTCCAAGGCGGTTCACCCCTCCACTTT.

Written as DNA, the CDR3 is TGTGCCAGCAGTGAAACACGGGGAAACACCGGGGAGCTGTTTTTT. Translation gives CASSETRGNTGELFF. J is TRBJ2-2 and V is TRBV2; D possibly corresponds to TRBD2 (5 bases). Trimming left V 2 bases short and J 2 bases short, with 9 bases between. Germline V gene sequence: CDR1 SNHLY, CDR2 FYNNEI. The CDR3 is 15 amino acids.

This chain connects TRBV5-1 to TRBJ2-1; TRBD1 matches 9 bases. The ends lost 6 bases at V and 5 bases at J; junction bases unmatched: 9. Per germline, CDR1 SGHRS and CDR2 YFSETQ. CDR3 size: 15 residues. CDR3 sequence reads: CASTPSGTGHNEQFF. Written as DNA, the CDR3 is TGCGCCAGCACCCCTTCCGGGACAGGGCACAATGAGCAGTTCTTC. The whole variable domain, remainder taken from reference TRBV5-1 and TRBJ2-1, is KAGVTQTPRYLIKTRGQQVTLSCSPISGHRSVSWYQQTPGQGLQFLFEYFSETQRNKGNFPGRFSGRQFSNSRSEMNVSTLELGDSALYLCASTPSGTGHNEQFFGPGTRLTVL.

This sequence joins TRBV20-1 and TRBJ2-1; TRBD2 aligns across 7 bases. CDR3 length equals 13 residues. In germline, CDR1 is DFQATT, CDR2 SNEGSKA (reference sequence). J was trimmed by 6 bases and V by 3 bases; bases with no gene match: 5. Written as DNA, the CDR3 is TGCAGTGCTAGTGCGGGGGAAAGCAATGAGCAGTTCTTC. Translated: CSASAGESNEQFF.

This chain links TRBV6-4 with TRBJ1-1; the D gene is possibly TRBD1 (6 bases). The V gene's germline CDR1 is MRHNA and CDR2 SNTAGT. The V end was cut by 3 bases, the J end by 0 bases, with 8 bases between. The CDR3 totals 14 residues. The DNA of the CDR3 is TGTGCCAGCAGTGAAGAGGGGGTGAACACTGAAGCTTTCTTT. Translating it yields CASSEEGVNTEAFF.

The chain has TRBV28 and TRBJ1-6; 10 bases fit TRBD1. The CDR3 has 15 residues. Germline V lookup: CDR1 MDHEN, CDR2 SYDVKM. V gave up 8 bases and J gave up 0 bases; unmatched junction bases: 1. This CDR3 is CASGTGASYNSPLHF. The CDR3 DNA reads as TGTGCCAGCGGGACAGGGGCCTCCTATAATTCACCCCTCCACTTT.

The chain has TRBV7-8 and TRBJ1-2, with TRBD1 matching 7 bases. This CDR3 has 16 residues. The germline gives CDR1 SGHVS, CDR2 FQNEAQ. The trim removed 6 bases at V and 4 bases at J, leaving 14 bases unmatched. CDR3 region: CASSLYRRDRLYGYTF. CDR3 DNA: TGTGCCAGCAGTCTATACAGGCGGGACAGACTCTATGGCTACACCTTC.

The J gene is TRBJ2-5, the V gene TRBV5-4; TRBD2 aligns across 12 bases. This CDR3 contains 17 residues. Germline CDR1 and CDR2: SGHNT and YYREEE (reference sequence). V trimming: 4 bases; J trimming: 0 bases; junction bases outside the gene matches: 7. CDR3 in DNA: TGTGCCAGCAGCCCGGGACTAGCGGGTCCTTACCAAGAGACCCAGTACTTC. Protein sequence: CASSPGLAGPYQETQYF. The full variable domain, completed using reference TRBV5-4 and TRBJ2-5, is ETGVTQSPTHLIKTRGQQVTLRCSSQSGHNTVSWYQQALGQGPQFIFQYYREEENGRGNFPPRFSGLQFPNYSSELNVNALELDDSALYLCASSPGLAGPYQETQYFGPGTRLLVL.

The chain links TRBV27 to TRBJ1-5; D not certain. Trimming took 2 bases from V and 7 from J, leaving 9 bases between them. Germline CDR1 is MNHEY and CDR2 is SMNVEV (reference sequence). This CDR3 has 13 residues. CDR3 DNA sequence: TGTGCCAGCAGTTTAGGCGGAGGGCAGCCCCAGCATTTT. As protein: CASSLGGGQPQHF.

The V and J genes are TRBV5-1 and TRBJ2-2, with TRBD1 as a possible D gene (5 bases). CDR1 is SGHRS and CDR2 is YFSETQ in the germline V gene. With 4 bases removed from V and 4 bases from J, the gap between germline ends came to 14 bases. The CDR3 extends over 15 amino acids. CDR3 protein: CASSPSGAGTGELFF. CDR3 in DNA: TGCGCCAGCAGCCCGTCTGGGGCCGGCACCGGGGAGCTGTTTTTT.

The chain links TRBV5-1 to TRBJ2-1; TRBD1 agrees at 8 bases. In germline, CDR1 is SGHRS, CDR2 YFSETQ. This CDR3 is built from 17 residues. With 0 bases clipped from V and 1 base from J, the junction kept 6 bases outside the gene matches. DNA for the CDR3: TGCGCCAGCAGCTTGGCTTTACAGGGGGGATCCTACAATGAGCAGTTCTTC. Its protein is CASSLALQGGSYNEQFF.

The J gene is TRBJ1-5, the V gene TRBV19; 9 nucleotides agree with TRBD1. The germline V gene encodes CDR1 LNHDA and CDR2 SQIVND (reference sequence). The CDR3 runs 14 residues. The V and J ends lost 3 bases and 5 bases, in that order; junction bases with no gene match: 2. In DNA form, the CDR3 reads TGTGCCAGTAGTATCGGGACAGGGCATCAGCCCCAGCATTTT. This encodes CASSIGTGHQPQHF.

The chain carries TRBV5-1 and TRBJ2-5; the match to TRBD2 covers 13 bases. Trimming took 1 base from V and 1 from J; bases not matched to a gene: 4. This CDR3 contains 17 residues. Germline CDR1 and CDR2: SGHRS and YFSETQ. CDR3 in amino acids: CASSLRLAGGLQETQYF. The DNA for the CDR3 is TGCGCCAGCAGCTTGAGACTAGCGGGGGGACTCCAAGAGACCCAGTACTTC.

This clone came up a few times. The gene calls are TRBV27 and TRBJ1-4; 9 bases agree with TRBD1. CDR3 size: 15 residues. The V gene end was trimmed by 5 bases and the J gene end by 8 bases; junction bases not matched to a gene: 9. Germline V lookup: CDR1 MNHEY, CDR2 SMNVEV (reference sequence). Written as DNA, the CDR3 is TGTGCCAGCAGTGGCCGGACAGGGGTTGGAGAAAAACTGTTTTTT. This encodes CASSGRTGVGEKLFF.

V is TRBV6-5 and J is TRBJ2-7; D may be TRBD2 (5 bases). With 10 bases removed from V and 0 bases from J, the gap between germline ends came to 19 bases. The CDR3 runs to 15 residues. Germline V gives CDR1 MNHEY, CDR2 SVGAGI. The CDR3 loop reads CATHRGKASSYEQYF. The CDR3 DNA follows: TGTGCCACGCACCGAGGGAAAGCTTCCTCCTACGAGCAGTACTTC.